Following are 27 T cell receptor beta chains from one sample sequenced in a study of OX40 agonist ivuxolimab in advanced cancers. Libraries were prepared through the immunoSEQ multiplex PCR assay. In TCRdb, the immuneACCESS table is reduced to in-frame sequences with V and J assigned. These tables do not hold every clone; where another copy was compared, an unresolved V gene accounts for under half, and the others remain unexplained. In all, the sample holds some 64,000 clones, and roughly 90% of those were seen once. The ten largest clonotypes hold about 0.59% of the sample. The sequences come from CD4+ or CD8+ T cells sorted from blood, collected in a trial of the OX40 agonist ivuxolimab. All receptors come from an adult with an advanced solid tumor such as melanoma, head and neck, liver or kidney cancer.

V is TRBV10-1 and J is TRBJ2-2; D unclear. This CDR3 is built from 15 residues. Germline V lookup: CDR1 WNHNN, CDR2 SYGVQD (reference sequence). V shed 4 bases and J shed 5 bases, with 14 bases lying between them. The CDR3 here is CASSVNPVVTGELFF. The CDR3 DNA reads as TGCGCCAGCAGTGTCAACCCTGTAGTGACCGGGGAGCTGTTTTTT.

The chain is built from TRBV27 and TRBJ1-5; D remains ambiguous. CDR1 and CDR2 (germline): MNHEY, SMNVEV (reference sequence). The CDR3 runs to 12 residues. Trimming pared 3 bases from V and 5 bases from J, leaving 5 bases between. The CDR3 protein is CASSFRDQPQHF. The CDR3 DNA reads TGTGCCAGCAGTTTCCGCGATCAGCCCCAGCATTTT.

The V and J genes are TRBV11-3 and TRBJ2-7; no firm D call. V shed 8 bases and J shed 4 bases, with 27 bases lying between them. The germline gives CDR1 SGHNT, CDR2 YENEEA. The CDR3 is 17 residues long. CDR3 in DNA: TGTGCCAGCCAAGGTGGGCCGTGGGGTAGGGTGAATTACGAGCAGTACTTC. This codes for CASQGGPWGRVNYEQYF. The variable domain in full, with the rest retrieved from reference TRBV11-3 and TRBJ2-7, is EAGVVQSPRYKIIEKKQPVAFWCNPISGHNTLYWYLQNLGQGPELLIRYENEEAVDDSQLPKDRFSAERLKGVDSTLKIQPAELGDSAVYLCASQGGPWGRVNYEQYFGPGTRLTVT.

The V gene is TRBV7-2, the J gene TRBJ2-7; the D gene is possibly TRBD1 (7 bases). Per germline, CDR1 SGHTA and CDR2 FQGNSA. V was clipped by 4 bases and J by 3 bases, with 13 bases between them. The CDR3 has 14 amino acids. This chain's CDR3 is CASSSGDSFYEQYF. The DNA for the CDR3 is TGTGCCAGCAGCTCGGGGGACAGCTTCTACGAGCAGTACTTC. The complete variable domain, with remaining parts taken from reference TRBV7-2 and TRBJ2-7, reads GAGVSQSPSNKVTEKGKDVELRCDPISGHTALYWYRQSLGQGLEFLIYFQGNSAPDKSGLPSDRFSAERTGGSVSTLTIQRTQQEDSAVYLCASSSGDSFYEQYFGPGTRLTVT.

The sample holds one count of this clone. The chain couples TRBV27 to TRBJ2-7, with D possibly TRBD2 on 6 matching bases. The length of the CDR3 is 14 residues. The germline gives CDR1 MNHEY, CDR2 SMNVEV (reference sequence). V was pared by 0 bases and J by 5 bases, with 11 bases between. The CDR3 DNA reads as TGTGCCAGCAGTTTATCGCGGGGAGTGAACGAGCAGTACTTC. Amino acid sequence: CASSLSRGVNEQYF.

The chain couples TRBV6-6 to TRBJ1-5; D gene unclear. Trimming shortened V by 2 bases and J by 2 bases, and 13 bases separated the two germline ends. The CDR3 has 16 amino acids. Per germline, CDR1 MNHNY and CDR2 SVGAGI (reference sequence). The DNA for the CDR3 is TGTGCCAGCAGTTACGGGGAGGGCGCAGGCAATCAGCCCCAGCATTTT. Residues: CASSYGEGAGNQPQHF.

The rearrangement joins TRBV14 to TRBJ2-7; D might be TRBD2 (6 bases). The CDR3 length is 15 residues. Germline CDR1 SGHDN, CDR2 FVKESK. V shed 4 bases and J shed 3 bases, with 16 bases lying between them. The CDR3 spells CASSPKGREVYEQYF. The CDR3 DNA reads TGTGCCAGCAGCCCCAAGGGCAGGGAGGTCTACGAGCAGTACTTC.

This rearrangement joins TRBV27 to TRBJ1-3, with D hard to call. Germline V CDR1 and CDR2: MNHEY, SMNVEV (reference sequence). This CDR3 is 13 amino acids long. Deletions cut 3 bases from V and 4 bases from J, with 7 bases between. Written as DNA, the CDR3 is TGTGCCAGCAGTTTTCGGGTGGGAAACACCATATATTTT. This codes for CASSFRVGNTIYF.

V usage is TRBV13 and J usage is TRBJ2-3; TRBD1 agrees at 7 bases. CDR3 length: 15 residues. Trimming took 0 bases from V and 4 from J; bases not matched to a gene: 4. The germline V gene has CDR1 PRHDT and CDR2 FYEKMQ (reference sequence). CDR3 in amino acids: CASSLGQGVADTQYF. CDR3 nucleotide sequence: TGTGCCAGCAGCTTAGGGCAGGGGGTGGCAGATACGCAGTATTTT.

The chain combines TRBV25-1 with TRBJ1-1, with 8 bases identical to TRBD1. V shed 8 bases, J shed 7 bases, and the junction held 9 bases outside the gene matches. The CDR3 totals 13 residues. CDR1 and CDR2 from the germline V gene are MGHDK and SYGVNS. CDR3 DNA: TGTGCCAGCGGCGGGGACAGGCGGATTGAAGCTTTCTTT. This encodes CASGGDRRIEAFF.

This sequence joins TRBV19 and TRBJ2-1; the D gene is possibly TRBD1 (7 bases). Germline values: CDR1 LNHDA, CDR2 SQIVND (reference sequence). The V end was cut by 5 bases, the J end by 4 bases, with 15 bases between. This CDR3 is built from 15 residues. Written as DNA, the CDR3 is TGTGCCAGTAGTGGGGGGACAGTTACGTACAATGAGCAGTTCTTC. Translating gives CASSGGTVTYNEQFF.

The chain is built from TRBV6-5 and TRBJ1-3; D not resolved. V lost 4 bases to trimming and J lost 4 bases, with 8 bases between them. The CDR3 contains 13 residues. The germline gives CDR1 MNHEY, CDR2 SVGAGI. In DNA, the CDR3 is TGTGCCAGCAGTTCCGGACTGGGAAACACCATATATTTT. Amino acids: CASSSGLGNTIYF.

The V and J genes are TRBV7-5 and TRBJ2-5; no check of the table's D call, TRBD1, against the DNA was made. TRBV7-5 is an annotated pseudogene. The CDR3 is 15 amino acids. CDR3 bases: TGTGCCAGAAGCGACACCGGGACAGGGGACGAGACCCAGTACTTC. It translates to CARSDTGTGDETQYF.

Here the CDR3 DNA reads TGTGCCAGCAGCCCCAGAGGCACAGTTTGTCAGCCCCAGCATTTT. Its protein is CASSPRGTVCQPQHF. The chain is built from TRBV21-1 and TRBJ1-5. TRBV21-1 represents a pseudogene. The CDR3 length is 15 residues.

CDR3 region: CASSSRGVSLDEQFF. The CDR3 DNA follows: TGTGCCAGCAGCTCACGGGGGGTTAGTCTCGATGAGCAGTTCTTC. V usage is TRBV7-3 and J usage is TRBJ2-1; 7 bases are a match to TRBD2. Germline values: CDR1 SGHTA, CDR2 FQGTGA. Trimming took 4 bases from V and 8 from J; bases not matched to a gene: 11. This CDR3 is built from 15 residues.

The chain carries TRBV6-5 and TRBJ2-7; 10 bases fit TRBD1. CDR3 length: 14 residues. The J segment lost 2 bases and the V segment lost 5 bases, leaving 3 bases of the junction unmatched. Germline CDR1 reads MNHEY; CDR2 reads SVGAGI. This CDR3 reads CASSRDRGTYEQYF. CDR3 nucleotide sequence: TGTGCCAGCAGTCGGGACAGGGGTACCTACGAGCAGTACTTC.

This chain links TRBV27 with TRBJ1-3; D ambiguous. V shed 0 bases and J shed 4 bases, with 13 bases lying between them. Germline V gene sequence: CDR1 MNHEY, CDR2 SMNVEV (reference sequence). This CDR3 has 16 residues. CDR3 protein: CASSLSATARGNTIYF. CDR3 nucleotides: TGTGCCAGCAGTTTATCGGCCACCGCAAGGGGAAACACCATATATTTT.

The chain carries TRBV11-2 and TRBJ2-1; D is perhaps TRBD2 (6 bases). The CDR3 contains 15 residues. V gave up 3 bases and J gave up 4 bases, with 13 bases separating them. Looked up from germline, CDR1 is SGHAT and CDR2 is FQNNGV. The CDR3 protein is CASSLAPGLYNEQFF. Here the CDR3 DNA reads TGTGCCAGCAGCTTGGCGCCGGGACTGTACAATGAGCAGTTCTTC. Full variable domain (outside the CDR3, taken from reference TRBV11-2 and TRBJ2-1): EAGVAQSPRYKIIEKRQSVAFWCNPISGHATLYWYQQILGQGPKLLIQFQNNGVVDDSQLPKDRFSAERLKGVDSTLKIQPAKLEDSAVYLCASSLAPGLYNEQFFGPGTRLTVL.

Written as DNA, the CDR3 is TGTGCCAGCAGCGTAGGGAAGGGTTTCATCACAGATACGCAGTATTTT. It yields the protein CASSVGKGFITDTQYF. This chain uses TRBV9 with TRBJ2-3, with D unresolved. The CDR3 is 16 amino acids. Germline CDR1 and CDR2: SGDLS and YYNGEE. The V end was cut by 0 bases, the J end by 2 bases, with 13 bases between.

The CDR3 DNA reads TGTGCCAGCAGTGAATGGGACAGGAGTGGGGCTTTCTTT. Translation gives CASSEWDRSGAFF. This rearrangement joins TRBV6-5 to TRBJ1-1, with 8 bases aligning to TRBD1. Germline CDR1 and CDR2: MNHEY and SVGAGI. This CDR3 is built from 13 residues. J lost 11 bases, V lost 5 bases, and 10 bases had no gene match.

The chain carries TRBV11-1 and TRBJ2-2; D possibly uses TRBD1 or TRBD2 (5 bases each). The CDR3 extends over 16 amino acids. Germline V gene data show CDR1 as SGHAT and CDR2 as FQDESV (reference sequence). V shed 2 bases and J shed 1 base, with 11 bases lying between them. CDR3 in amino acids: CASSLYGAGNTGELFF. The DNA of the CDR3 is TGTGCCAGCAGCTTATACGGGGCAGGGAACACCGGGGAGCTGTTTTTT. The variable domain in full, completed from reference TRBV11-1 and TRBJ2-2, reads EAEVAQSPRYKITEKSQAVAFWCDPISGHATLYWYRQILGQGPELLVQFQDESVVDDSQLPKDRFSAERLKGVDSTLKIQPAELGDSAMYLCASSLYGAGNTGELFFGEGSRLTVL.

This chain uses TRBV5-1 with TRBJ2-2; D may be TRBD2 (6 bases). Germline lookup yields CDR1 SGHRS and CDR2 YFSETQ. The CDR3 sequence is 16 residues long. V was pared by 1 base and J by 0 bases, with 10 bases between. The CDR3 DNA sequence: TGCGCCAGCAGCTTGCGGCTAGCGACGAACACCGGGGAGCTGTTTTTT. It is translated as CASSLRLATNTGELFF.

This clone appeared a single time. This chain links TRBV14 with TRBJ2-6; D ambiguous. V was pared by 4 bases and J by 1 base, with 14 bases between. This CDR3 comprises 17 residues. The germline CDR1 and CDR2 sequences are SGHDN and FVKESK. The CDR3 DNA follows: TGTGCCAGCAGCCCTATTAGGCTTGGGTCTGGGGCCAACGTCCTGACTTTC. It specifies CASSPIRLGSGANVLTF. Full variable domain (outside the CDR3, taken from reference TRBV14 and TRBJ2-6): EAGVTQFPSHSVIEKGQTVTLRCDPISGHDNLYWYRRVMGKEIKFLLHFVKESKQDESGMPNNRFLAERTGGTYSTLKVQPAELEDSGVYFCASSPIRLGSGANVLTFGAGSRLTVL.

V gene TRBV21-1 combines with J gene TRBJ2-5; the table's TRBD1 call for D was not verified on the DNA. TRBV21-1 is a pseudogene segment. This CDR3 has 13 amino acids. The DNA of the CDR3 is TGTGCCAGCGGTAGGCAGGGGATGGAGACCCAGTACTTC. Protein: CASGRQGMETQYF.

This chain links TRBV5-6 with TRBJ1-6; D is perhaps TRBD1 (5 bases). Trimming took off 4 bases at V and 0 bases at J, with 11 bases between the two ends. CDR3 size: 16 residues. Per the germline V gene, CDR1 is SGHDT and CDR2 is YYEEEE. The CDR3 nucleotides are TGTGCCAGCAGCCCTGGTGGGGGCTCCTATAATTCACCCCTCCACTTT. Its translation: CASSPGGGSYNSPLHF.

J is TRBJ2-3 and V is TRBV9, with a possible D match to TRBD2 (7 bases). Trimming shortened V by 0 bases and J by 6 bases, and 14 bases separated the two germline ends. Germline assignment: CDR1 SGDLS and CDR2 YYNGEE. This CDR3 contains 15 residues. CDR3 region: CASSVGEGGGDTQYF. The CDR3 bases are TGTGCCAGCAGCGTAGGGGAGGGGGGTGGCGATACGCAGTATTTT.

The chain couples TRBV5-1 to TRBJ2-7, with TRBD1 identical over 7 bases. The V gene end was trimmed by 4 bases and the J gene end by 1 base; junction bases not matched to a gene: 2. The CDR3 is 13 amino acids. Per germline, CDR1 SGHRS and CDR2 YFSETQ. CDR3 in amino acids: CASSQTGSYEQYF. CDR3 DNA sequence: TGCGCCAGCAGCCAGACAGGGTCCTACGAGCAGTACTTC.